The rows below give T cell receptor beta chains drawn from one sample of a study of fetal regulatory T cell absence and autoimmunity. Measured with immunoSEQ multiplex PCR; TCRdb has only the in-frame clones, and not every one. This sample yields about 95,000 clones, of which around 72% are seen a single time; 1.5% to 2.5% belongs to the top ten. Material: pancreas tissue. The receptors derive from a male donor with IPEX syndrome. CDR3s include the opening cysteine and the closing phenylalanine or tryptophan. D genes are given only for firm matches. Expanded clones are given a class, and other clones once, few, many or no size at all.

CASSSLEDSNTGELFF,TGTGCCAGCAGCTCCCTCGAGGATTCGAACACCGGGGAGCTGTTTTTT,-,TRBV7-9,-,TRBJ2-2
CASAGGGGRYEQYF,TGTGCCAGCGCCGGTGGCGGGGGACGATACGAGCAGTACTTC,TRBD2,TRBV13,-,TRBJ2-7
CASSQGLLNTEAFF,TGCGCCAGCAGCCAGGGACTCTTGAACACTGAAGCTTTCTTT,-,TRBV4-3,-,TRBJ1-1
CASSLSSAGNTIYF,TGTGCCAGCAGTTTATCGTCGGCCGGAAACACCATATATTTT,-,TRBV27,-,TRBJ1-3
CASSPSTGARVNTEAFF,TGTGCCAGCAGCCCATCGACAGGGGCGAGGGTAAACACTGAAGCTTTCTTT,TRBD1,TRBV11-1,-,TRBJ1-1
CASSSPGTANYGYTF,TGTGCCAGCAGCTCCCCCGGGACAGCTAACTATGGCTACACCTTC,TRBD1,TRBV11-2,-,TRBJ1-2
CASSLTGYSGNTIYF,TGTGCCAGCAGCTTAACAGGGTACTCTGGAAACACCATATATTTT,-,TRBV7-9,few,TRBJ1-3
CASSLAGGLNEQFF,TGTGCCAGCAGCTTAGCGGGGGGCCTCAATGAGCAGTTCTTC,-,TRBV7-2,-,TRBJ2-1
CASSLKGQNTEAFF,TGTGCCAGCAGTTTAAAGGGTCAGAACACTGAAGCTTTCTTT,-,TRBV6-1,-,TRBJ1-1
CASSQGQTYEQYF,TGCGCCAGCAGCCAGGGACAAACCTACGAGCAGTACTTC,-,TRBV4-1,few,TRBJ2-7
CASGLGTYNEQFF,TGTGCCAGCGGACTAGGCACCTACAATGAGCAGTTCTTC,TRBD2,TRBV27,-,TRBJ2-1
CASSLEGGRIYGYTF,TGTGCCAGCAGCTTAGAGGGGGGGAGGATCTATGGCTACACCTTC,-,TRBV7-2,-,TRBJ1-2
CASPGPYSNQPQHF,TGTGCCAGCCCGGGCCCCTATAGCAATCAGCCCCAGCATTTT,-,TRBV27,few,TRBJ1-5
CASSQADRDLNTQYF,TGTGCCAGCAGCCAAGCGGACAGGGATTTAAATACGCAGTATTTT,TRBD1,TRBV4-2,-,TRBJ2-3
CASGKDQVSYNEQFF,TGCGCCAGTGGCAAAGACCAAGTATCCTACAATGAGCAGTTCTTC,-,TRBV4-1,-,TRBJ2-1
CASSSGLDNEKLFF,TGTGCCAGCAGCTCAGGCCTCGACAATGAAAAACTGTTTTTT,-,TRBV11-3,-,TRBJ1-4
CASRDRGTYGYTF,TGTGCCAGCAGGGACAGGGGGACATATGGCTACACCTTC,TRBD1,TRBV6-5,few,TRBJ1-2
CASSQDRREGRHNEQFF,TGCGCCAGCAGCCAAGATAGGAGGGAGGGCCGCCACAATGAGCAGTTCTTC,TRBD2,TRBV4-1,-,TRBJ2-1
CASSLERGGYEQYF,TGTGCCAGCAGCTTAGAGCGGGGGGGCTACGAGCAGTACTTC,TRBD2,TRBV7-2,-,TRBJ2-7
CASSRRYSNQPQHF,TGTGCCAGCTCACGCCGGTATAGCAATCAGCCCCAGCATTTT,-,TRBV18,few,TRBJ1-5
CASSLGRPDTQYF,TGTGCCAGCAGCTTAGGACGCCCAGATACGCAGTATTTT,-,TRBV11-1,-,TRBJ2-3
CASSPVRSYEQYF,TGTGCCAGCAGCCCGGTCCGATCCTACGAGCAGTACTTC,-,TRBV2,-,TRBJ2-7
CASSGREGHTDTQYF,TGTGCCAGCAGCGGTAGAGAAGGCCACACAGATACGCAGTATTTT,-,TRBV9,-,TRBJ2-3
CASTSYGYTF,TGCGCCAGCACCTCCTATGGCTACACCTTC,-,TRBV10-1,-,TRBJ1-2
CATGSGGLADTQYF,TGTGCCACGGGCAGCGGAGGCCTTGCAGATACGCAGTATTTT,-,TRBV6-5,-,TRBJ2-3
CASSQDRVAASRRDTQYF,TGCGCCAGCAGCCAAGATAGGGTAGCGGCGAGCCGGAGAGATACGCAGTATTTT,-,TRBV4-3,-,TRBJ2-3